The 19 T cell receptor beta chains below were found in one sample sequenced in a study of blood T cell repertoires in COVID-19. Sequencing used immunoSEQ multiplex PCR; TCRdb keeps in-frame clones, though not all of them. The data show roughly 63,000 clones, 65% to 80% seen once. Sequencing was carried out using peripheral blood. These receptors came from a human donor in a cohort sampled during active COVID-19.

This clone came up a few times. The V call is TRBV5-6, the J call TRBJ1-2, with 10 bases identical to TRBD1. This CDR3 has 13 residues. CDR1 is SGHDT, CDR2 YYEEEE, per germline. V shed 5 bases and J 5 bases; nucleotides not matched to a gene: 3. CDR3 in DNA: TGTGCCAGCAGGCCGGACAGGGGGTATGGCTACACCTTC. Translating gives CASRPDRGYGYTF.

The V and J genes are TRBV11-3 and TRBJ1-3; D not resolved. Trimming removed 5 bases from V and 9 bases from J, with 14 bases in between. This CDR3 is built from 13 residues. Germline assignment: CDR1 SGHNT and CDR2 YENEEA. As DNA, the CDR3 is TGTGCCAGCAGCAAGGACGCGGAGGCCACCATATATTTT. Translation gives CASSKDAEATIYF.

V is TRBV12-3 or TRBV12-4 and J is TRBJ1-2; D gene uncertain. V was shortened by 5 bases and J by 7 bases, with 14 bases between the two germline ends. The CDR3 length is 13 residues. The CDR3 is CASSPRYSPGYTF. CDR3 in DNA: TGTGCCAGCAGTCCACGATACAGTCCTGGCTACACCTTC.

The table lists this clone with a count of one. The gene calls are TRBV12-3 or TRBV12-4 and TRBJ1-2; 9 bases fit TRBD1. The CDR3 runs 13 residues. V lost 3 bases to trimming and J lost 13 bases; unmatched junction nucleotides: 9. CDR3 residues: CASSFRGQGSGTF. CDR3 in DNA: TGTGCCAGCAGTTTTCGGGGACAGGGCAGTGGCACCTTC.

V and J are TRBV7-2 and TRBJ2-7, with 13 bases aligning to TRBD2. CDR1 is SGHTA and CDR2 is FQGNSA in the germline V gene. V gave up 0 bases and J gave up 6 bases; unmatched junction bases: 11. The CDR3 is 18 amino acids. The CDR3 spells CASSLATSGRAVRFEQYF. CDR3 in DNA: TGTGCCAGCAGCTTAGCTACTAGCGGGAGGGCCGTTCGTTTCGAGCAGTACTTC.

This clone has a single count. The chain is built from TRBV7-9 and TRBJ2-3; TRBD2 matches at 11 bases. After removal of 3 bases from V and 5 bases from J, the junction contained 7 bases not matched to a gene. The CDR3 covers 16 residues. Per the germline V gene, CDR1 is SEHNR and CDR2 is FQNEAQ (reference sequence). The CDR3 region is CASSLGLAEWGDTQYF. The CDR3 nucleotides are TGTGCCAGCAGCTTGGGACTAGCGGAGTGGGGAGATACGCAGTATTTT.

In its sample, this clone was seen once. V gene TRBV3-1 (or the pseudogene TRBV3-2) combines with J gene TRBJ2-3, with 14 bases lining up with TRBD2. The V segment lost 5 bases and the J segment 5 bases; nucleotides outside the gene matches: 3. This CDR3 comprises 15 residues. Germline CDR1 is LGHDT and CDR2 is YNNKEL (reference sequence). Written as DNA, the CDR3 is TGTGCCAGCAGCGGAGGGACTAGCGGGAGAGATACGCAGTATTTT. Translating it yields CASSGGTSGRDTQYF.

CDR3: CASSRTSGPTDTQYF. Written as DNA, the CDR3 is TGCGCCAGCAGCCGGACTAGCGGCCCCACAGATACGCAGTATTTT. This chain joins TRBV5-1 and TRBJ2-3, with 10 nucleotides matching TRBD2. The V and J ends lost 4 bases and 2 bases, in that order; junction bases with no gene match: 4. The CDR3 runs 15 residues. Germline CDR1 SGHRS, CDR2 YFSETQ.

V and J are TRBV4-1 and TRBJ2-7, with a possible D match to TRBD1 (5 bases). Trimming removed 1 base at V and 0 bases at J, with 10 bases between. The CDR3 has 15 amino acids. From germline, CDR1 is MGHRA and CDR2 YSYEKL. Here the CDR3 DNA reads TGCGCCAGCAGCCAAGCTTCAGGGAACTCCTACGAGCAGTACTTC. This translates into CASSQASGNSYEQYF.

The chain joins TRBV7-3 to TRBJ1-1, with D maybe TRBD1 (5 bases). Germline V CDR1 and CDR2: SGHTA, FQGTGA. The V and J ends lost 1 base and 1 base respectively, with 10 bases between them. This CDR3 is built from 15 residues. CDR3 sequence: CASSLSRTTNTEAFF. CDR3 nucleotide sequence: TGTGCCAGCAGCTTAAGTCGGACAACGAACACTGAAGCTTTCTTT.

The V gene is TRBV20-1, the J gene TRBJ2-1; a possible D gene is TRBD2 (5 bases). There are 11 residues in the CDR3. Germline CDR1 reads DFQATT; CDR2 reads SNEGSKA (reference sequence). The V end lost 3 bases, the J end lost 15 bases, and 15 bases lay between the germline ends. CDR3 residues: CSARDWASSFF. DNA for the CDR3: TGCAGTGCTAGGGATTGGGCTAGCTCGTTCTTC.

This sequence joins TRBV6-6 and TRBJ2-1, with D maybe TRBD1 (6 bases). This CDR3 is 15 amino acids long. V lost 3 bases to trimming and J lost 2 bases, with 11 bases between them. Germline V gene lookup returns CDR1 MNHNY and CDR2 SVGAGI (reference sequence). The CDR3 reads CASSYMTGTYNEQFF. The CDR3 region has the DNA TGTGCCAGCAGTTATATGACAGGAACCTACAATGAGCAGTTCTTC.

CDR3 sequence (DNA): TGTGCCAGCAGCTTAGCAGGAGGACGGAACACCGGGGAGCTGTTTTTT. Its protein product is CASSLAGGRNTGELFF. The J gene is TRBJ2-2, the V gene TRBV7-3, with D maybe TRBD2 (5 bases). V was clipped by 2 bases and J by 1 base, with 11 bases between them. This CDR3 has 16 residues. Germline values: CDR1 SGHTA, CDR2 FQGTGA. Drawing the rest from reference TRBV7-3 and TRBJ2-2, the complete variable domain is GAGVSQTPSNKVTEKGKYVELRCDPISGHTALYWYRQSLGQGPEFLIYFQGTGAADDSGLPNDRFFAVRPEGSVSTLKIQRTERGDSAVYLCASSLAGGRNTGELFFGEGSRLTVL.

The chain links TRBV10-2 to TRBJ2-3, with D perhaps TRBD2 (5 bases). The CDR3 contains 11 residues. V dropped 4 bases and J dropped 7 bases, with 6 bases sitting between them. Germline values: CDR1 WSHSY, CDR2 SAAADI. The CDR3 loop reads CASSAGNTQYF. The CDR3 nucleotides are TGCGCCAGCAGTGCGGGGAATACGCAGTATTTT.

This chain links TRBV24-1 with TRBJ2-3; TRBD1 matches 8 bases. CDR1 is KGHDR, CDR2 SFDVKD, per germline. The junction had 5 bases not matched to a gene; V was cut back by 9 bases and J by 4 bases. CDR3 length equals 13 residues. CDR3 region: CATGQGSADTQYF. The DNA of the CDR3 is TGTGCCACCGGACAGGGAAGCGCAGATACGCAGTATTTT.

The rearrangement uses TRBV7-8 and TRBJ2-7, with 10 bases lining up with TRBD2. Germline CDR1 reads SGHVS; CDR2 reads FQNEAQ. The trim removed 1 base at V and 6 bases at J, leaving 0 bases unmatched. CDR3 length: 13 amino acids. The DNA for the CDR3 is TGTGCCAGCAGCTTAGGACTAGCGGGCGAGCAGTACTTC. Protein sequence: CASSLGLAGEQYF. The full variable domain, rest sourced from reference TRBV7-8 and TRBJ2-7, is GAGVSQSPRYKVAKRGQDVALRCDPISGHVSLFWYQQALGQGPEFLTYFQNEAQLDKSGLPSDRFFAERPEGSVSTLKIQRTQQEDSAVYLCASSLGLAGEQYFGPGTRLTVT.

In nucleotides, the CDR3 is TGTGCCAGCAGCCCCGTGGAGGGGCGGGAGGGCCCGGGCCGAGAGACCCAGTACTTC. It specifies CASSPVEGREGPGRETQYF. This chain connects TRBV3-1 (or the pseudogene TRBV3-2) to TRBJ2-5; 9 bases map to TRBD2. Germline assignment: CDR1 LGHDT and CDR2 YNNKEL (reference sequence). J lost 4 bases, V lost 4 bases, and 19 bases had no gene match. The CDR3 spans 19 residues.

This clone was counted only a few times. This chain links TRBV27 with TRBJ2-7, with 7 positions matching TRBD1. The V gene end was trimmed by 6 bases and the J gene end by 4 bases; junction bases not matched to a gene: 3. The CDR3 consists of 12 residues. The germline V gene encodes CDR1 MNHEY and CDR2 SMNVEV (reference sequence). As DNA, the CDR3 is TGTGCCAGCAGCCACAGGGGTTACGAGCAGTACTTC. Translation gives CASSHRGYEQYF.

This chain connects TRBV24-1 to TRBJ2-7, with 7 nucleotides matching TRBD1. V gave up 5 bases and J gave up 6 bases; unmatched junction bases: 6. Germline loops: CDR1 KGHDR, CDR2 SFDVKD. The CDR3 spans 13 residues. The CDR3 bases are TGTGCCACCAGTGCTGCGGACAGGCGCGAGCAGTACTTC. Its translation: CATSAADRREQYF.